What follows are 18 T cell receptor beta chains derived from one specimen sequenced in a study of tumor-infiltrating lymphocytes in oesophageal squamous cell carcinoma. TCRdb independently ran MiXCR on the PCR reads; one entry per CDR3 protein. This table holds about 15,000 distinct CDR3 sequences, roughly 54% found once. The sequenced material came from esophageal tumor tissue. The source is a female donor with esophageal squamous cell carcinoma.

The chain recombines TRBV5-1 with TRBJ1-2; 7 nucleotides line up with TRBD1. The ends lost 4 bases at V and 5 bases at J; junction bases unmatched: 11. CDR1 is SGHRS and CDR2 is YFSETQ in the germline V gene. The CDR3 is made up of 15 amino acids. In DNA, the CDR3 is TGCGCCAGCAGCGCCCGGGACAGCCATGTTTATGGCTACACCTTC. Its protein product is CASSARDSHVYGYTF.

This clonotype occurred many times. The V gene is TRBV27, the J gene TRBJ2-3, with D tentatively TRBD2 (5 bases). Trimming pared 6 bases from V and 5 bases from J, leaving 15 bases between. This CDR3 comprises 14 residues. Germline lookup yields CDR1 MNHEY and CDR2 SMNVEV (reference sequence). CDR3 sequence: CASRIRDYRDTQYF. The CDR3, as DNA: TGTGCCAGCAGGATACGGGATTACAGAGATACGCAGTATTTT.

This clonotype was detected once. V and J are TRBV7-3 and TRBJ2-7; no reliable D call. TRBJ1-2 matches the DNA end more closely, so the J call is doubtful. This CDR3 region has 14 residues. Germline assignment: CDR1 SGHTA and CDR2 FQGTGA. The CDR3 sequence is CASSLTPGNYGYTF. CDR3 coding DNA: TGTGCCAGCAGCTTAACCCCAGGAAACTATGGCTACACCTTC.

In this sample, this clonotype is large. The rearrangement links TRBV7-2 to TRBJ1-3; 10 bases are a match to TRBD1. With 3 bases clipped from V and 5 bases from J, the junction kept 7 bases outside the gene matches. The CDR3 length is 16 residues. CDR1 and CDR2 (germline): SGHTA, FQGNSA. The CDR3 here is CASSFRRQGARNTIYF. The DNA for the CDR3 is TGTGCCAGCAGCTTCCGTCGACAGGGGGCAAGAAACACCATATATTTT.

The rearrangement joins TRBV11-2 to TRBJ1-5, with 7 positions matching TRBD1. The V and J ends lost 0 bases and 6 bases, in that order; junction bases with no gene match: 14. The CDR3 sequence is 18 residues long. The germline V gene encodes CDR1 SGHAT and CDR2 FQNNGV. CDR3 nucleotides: TGTGCCAGCAGCTTAGATCCTGCGTCGGCAGGGGGTAGTCAGCCCCAGCATTTT. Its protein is CASSLDPASAGGSQPQHF.

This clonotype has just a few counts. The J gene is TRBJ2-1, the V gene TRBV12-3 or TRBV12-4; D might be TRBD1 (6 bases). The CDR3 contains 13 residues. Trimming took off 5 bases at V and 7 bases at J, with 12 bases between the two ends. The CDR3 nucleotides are TGTGCCAGCAGTCCCCACACAGGGAATGAGCAGTTCTTC. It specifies CASSPHTGNEQFF.

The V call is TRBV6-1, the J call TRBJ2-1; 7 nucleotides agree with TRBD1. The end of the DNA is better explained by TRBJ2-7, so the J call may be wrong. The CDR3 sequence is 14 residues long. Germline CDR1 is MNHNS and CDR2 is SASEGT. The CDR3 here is CASSTGSSYNEQYF. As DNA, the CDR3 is TGTGCCAGCTCGACAGGGAGCTCCTACAATGAGCAGTACTTC.

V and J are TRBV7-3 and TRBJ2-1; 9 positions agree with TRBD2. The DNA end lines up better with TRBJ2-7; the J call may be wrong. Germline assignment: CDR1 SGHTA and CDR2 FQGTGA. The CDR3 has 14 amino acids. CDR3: CASSLQAGGGEQYF. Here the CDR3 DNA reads TGTGCCAGCAGCTTACAAGCGGGGGGTGGTGAGCAGTACTTC.

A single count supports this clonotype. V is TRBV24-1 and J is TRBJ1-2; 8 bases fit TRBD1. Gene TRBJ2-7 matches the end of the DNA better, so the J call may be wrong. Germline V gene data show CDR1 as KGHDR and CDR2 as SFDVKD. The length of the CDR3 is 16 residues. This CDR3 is CATSDPKDRAGIEQYF. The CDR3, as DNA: TGTGCCACCAGTGACCCAAAGGACAGGGCAGGAATCGAGCAGTACTTC.

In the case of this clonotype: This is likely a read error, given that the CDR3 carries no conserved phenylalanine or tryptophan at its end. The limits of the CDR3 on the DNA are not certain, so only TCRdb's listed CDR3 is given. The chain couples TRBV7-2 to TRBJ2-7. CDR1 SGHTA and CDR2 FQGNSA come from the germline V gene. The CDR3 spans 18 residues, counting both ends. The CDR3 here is CASSLENTVRYNEQYFGS.

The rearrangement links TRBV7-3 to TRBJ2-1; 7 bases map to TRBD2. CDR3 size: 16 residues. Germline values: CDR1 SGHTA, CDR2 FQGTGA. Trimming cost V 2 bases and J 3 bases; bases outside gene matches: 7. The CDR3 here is CASSLGAGEGYNEQFF. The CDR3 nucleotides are TGTGCCAGCAGCTTAGGGGCGGGAGAAGGCTACAATGAGCAGTTCTTC.

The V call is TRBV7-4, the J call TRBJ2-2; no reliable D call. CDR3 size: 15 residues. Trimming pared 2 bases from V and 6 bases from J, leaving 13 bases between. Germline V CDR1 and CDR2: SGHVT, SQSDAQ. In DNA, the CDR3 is TGTGCCAGCAGCTTATTTATGGGTGCTCCCGGGGAGCTGTTTTTT. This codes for CASSLFMGAPGELFF.

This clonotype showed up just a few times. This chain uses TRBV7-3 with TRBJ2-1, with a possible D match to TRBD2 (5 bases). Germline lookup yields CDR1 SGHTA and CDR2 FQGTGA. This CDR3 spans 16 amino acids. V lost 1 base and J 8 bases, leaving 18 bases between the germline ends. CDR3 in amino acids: CASSLRASKGWDEQFF. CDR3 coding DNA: TGTGCCAGCAGCTTAAGAGCTAGCAAGGGTTGGGATGAGCAGTTCTTC.

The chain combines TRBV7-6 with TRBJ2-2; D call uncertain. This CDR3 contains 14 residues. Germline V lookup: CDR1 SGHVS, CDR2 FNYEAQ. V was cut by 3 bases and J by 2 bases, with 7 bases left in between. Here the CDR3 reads CASSFTINTGELFF. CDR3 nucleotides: TGTGCCAGCAGCTTTACTATTAACACCGGGGAGCTGTTTTTT. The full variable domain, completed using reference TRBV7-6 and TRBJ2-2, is GAGVSQSPRYKVTKRGQDVALRCDPISGHVSLYWYRQALGQGPEFLTYFNYEAQQDKSGLPNDRFSAERPEGSISTLTIQRTEQRDSAMYRCASSFTINTGELFFGEGSRLTVL.

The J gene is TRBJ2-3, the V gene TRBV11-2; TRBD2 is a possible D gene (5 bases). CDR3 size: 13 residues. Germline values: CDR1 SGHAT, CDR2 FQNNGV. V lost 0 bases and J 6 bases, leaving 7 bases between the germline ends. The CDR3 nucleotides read TGTGCCAGCAGCTTAGATAGGGAGGATACGCAGTATTTT. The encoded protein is CASSLDREDTQYF.

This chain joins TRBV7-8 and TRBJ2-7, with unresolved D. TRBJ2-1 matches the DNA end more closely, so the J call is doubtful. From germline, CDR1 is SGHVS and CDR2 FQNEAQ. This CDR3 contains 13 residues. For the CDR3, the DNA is TGTGCCAGCAGCTTAGGCTATTCCAATGAGCAGTTCTTC. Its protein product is CASSLGYSNEQFF.

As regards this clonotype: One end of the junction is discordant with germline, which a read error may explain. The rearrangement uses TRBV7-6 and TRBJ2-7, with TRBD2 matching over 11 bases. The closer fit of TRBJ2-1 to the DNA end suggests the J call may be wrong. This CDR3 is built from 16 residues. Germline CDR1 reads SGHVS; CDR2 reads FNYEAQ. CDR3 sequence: CASSPGLAGSYNEQFF. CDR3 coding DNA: TGTGCTAGCAGCCCCGGACTAGCGGGCTCCTACAATGAGCAGTTCTTC.

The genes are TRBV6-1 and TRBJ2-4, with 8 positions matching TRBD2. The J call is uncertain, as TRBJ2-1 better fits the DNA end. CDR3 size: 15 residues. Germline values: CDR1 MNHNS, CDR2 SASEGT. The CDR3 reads CASSERGSGSGEQFF. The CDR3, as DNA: TGTGCCAGCAGTGAAAGGGGCAGCGGGAGTGGAGAGCAGTTCTTC.